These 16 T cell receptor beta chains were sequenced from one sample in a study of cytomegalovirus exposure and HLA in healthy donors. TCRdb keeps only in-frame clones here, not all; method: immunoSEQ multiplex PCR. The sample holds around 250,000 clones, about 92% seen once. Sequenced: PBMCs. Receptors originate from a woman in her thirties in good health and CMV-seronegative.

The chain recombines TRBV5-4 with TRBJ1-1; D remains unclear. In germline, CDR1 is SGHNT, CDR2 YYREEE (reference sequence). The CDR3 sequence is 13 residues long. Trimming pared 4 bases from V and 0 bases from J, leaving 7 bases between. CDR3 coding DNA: TGTGCCAGCAGCGGAGGGATGAACACTGAAGCTTTCTTT. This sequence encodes CASSGGMNTEAFF.

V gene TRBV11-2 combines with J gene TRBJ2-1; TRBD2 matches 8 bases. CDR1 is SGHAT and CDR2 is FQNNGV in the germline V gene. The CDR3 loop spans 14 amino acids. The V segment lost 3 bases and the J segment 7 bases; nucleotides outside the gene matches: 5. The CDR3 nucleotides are TGTGCCAGCAGCTTGGCGGGAGGTGGGAATGAGCAGTTCTTC. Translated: CASSLAGGGNEQFF.

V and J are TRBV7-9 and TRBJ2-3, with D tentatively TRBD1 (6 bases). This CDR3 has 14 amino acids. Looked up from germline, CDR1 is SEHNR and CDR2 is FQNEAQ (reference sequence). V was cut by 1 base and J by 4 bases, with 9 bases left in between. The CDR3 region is CASSLGQEADTQYF. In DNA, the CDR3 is TGTGCCAGCAGCTTAGGACAGGAGGCAGATACGCAGTATTTT. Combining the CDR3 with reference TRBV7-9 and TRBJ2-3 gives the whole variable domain DTGVSQNPRHKITKRGQNVTFRCDPISEHNRLYWYRQTLGQGPEFLTYFQNEAQLEKSRLLSDRFSAERPKGSFSTLEIQRTEQGDSAMYLCASSLGQEADTQYFGPGTRLTVL.

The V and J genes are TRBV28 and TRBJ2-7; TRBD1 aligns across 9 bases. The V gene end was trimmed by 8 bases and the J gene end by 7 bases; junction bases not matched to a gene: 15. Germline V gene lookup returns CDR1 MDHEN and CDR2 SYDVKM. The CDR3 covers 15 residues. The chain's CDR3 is CASPPRQGVVLEQYF. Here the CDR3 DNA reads TGTGCCAGCCCACCAAGACAGGGGGTCGTACTGGAGCAGTACTTC.

The CDR3 DNA sequence: TGTGCCAGCAGCCTCGGCAGGATGAACACTGAAGCTTTCTTT. Translated, it gives CASSLGRMNTEAFF. The chain couples TRBV25-1 to TRBJ1-1; D is undetermined. This CDR3 has 14 amino acids. V was pared by 6 bases and J by 0 bases, with 11 bases between. The germline CDR1 and CDR2 sequences are MGHDK and SYGVNS. Based on the CDR3 plus reference TRBV25-1 and TRBJ1-1, the full variable domain is EADIYQTPRYLVIGTGKKITLECSQTMGHDKMYWYQQDPGMELHLIHYSYGVNSTEKGDLSSESTVSRIRTEHFPLTLESARPSHTSQYLCASSLGRMNTEAFFGQGTRLTVV.

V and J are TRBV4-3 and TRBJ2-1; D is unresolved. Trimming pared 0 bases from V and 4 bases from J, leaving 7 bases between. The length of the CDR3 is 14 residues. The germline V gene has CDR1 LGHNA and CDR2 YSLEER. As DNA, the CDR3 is TGCGCCAGCAGCCAAGATCAACATTACAATGAGCAGTTCTTC. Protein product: CASSQDQHYNEQFF.

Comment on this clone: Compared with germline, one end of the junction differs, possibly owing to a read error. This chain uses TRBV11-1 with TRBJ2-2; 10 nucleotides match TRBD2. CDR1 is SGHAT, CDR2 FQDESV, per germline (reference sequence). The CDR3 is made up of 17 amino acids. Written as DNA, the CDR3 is TGTGCCAGCAGCCTATCCAGGGTTCTAGCGGGAGACGGGAAGCTGTTTTTT. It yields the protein CASSLSRVLAGDGKLFF.

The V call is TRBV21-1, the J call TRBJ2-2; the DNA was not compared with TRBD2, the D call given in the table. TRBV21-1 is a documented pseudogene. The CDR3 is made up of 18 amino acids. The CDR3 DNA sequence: TGTGCCAGCAGCAAAGCGCATGACGGGAGTGGGCGTACCGGGGAGCTGTTTTTT. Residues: CASSKAHDGSGRTGELFF.

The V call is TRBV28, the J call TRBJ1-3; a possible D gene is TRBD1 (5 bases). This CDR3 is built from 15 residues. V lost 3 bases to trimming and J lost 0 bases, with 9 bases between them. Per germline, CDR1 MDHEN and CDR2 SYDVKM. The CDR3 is CASSFGAISGNTIYF. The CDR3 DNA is TGTGCCAGCAGTTTCGGGGCCATCTCTGGAAACACCATATATTTT.

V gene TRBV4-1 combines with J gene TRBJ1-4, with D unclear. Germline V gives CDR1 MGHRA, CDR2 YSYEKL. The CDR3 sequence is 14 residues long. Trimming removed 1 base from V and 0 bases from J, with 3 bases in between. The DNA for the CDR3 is TGCGCCAGCAGCCAAGGTCCAACTAATGAAAAACTGTTTTTT. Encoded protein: CASSQGPTNEKLFF.

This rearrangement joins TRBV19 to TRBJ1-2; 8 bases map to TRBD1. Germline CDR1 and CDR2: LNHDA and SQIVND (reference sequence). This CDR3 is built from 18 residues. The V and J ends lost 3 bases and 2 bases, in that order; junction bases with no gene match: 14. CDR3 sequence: CASSILHTGTGGNYGYTF. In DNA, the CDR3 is TGTGCCAGTAGTATTCTACATACCGGGACAGGAGGCAACTATGGCTACACCTTC.

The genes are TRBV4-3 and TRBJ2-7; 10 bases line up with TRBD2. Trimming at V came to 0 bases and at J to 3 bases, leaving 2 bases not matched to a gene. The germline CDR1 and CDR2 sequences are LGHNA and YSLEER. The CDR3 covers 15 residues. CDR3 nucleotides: TGCGCCAGCAGCCAAGAAGCGGGAGGGTTCTACGAGCAGTACTTC. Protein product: CASSQEAGGFYEQYF.

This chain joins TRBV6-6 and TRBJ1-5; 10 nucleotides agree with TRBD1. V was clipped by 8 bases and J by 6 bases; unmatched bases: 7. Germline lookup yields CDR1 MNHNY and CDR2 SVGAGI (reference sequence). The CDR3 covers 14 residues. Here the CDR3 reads CASWGQGRGQPQHF. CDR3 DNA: TGTGCCAGCTGGGGACAGGGGAGGGGTCAGCCCCAGCATTTT.

The CDR3: CASRREYTQYF. CDR3 DNA: TGTGCCAGCAGACGGGAGTATACGCAGTATTTT. The rearrangement joins TRBV6-5 to TRBJ2-3, with D possibly TRBD2 on 6 matching bases. CDR3 length: 11 amino acids. Germline assignment: CDR1 MNHEY and CDR2 SVGAGI. Trimming pared 6 bases from V and 7 bases from J, leaving 8 bases between.

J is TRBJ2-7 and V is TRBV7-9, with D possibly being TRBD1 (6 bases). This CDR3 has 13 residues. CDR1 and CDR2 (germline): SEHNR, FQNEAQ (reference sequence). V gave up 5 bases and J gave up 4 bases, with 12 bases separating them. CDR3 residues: CASSRNQGYEQYF. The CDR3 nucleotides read TGTGCCAGCAGCCGAAACCAGGGGTACGAGCAGTACTTC.

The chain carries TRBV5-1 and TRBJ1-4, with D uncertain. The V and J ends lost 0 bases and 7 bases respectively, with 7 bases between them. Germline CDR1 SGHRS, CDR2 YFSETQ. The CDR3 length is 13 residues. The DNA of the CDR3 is TGCGCCAGCAGCTTGGGGACGTCTGAAAAACTGTTTTTT. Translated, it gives CASSLGTSEKLFF.